This is a list of T cell receptor beta chains from one sample in a study of cytomegalovirus exposure and HLA in healthy donors. This table comes from immunoSEQ multiplex PCR, and its TCRdb copy is limited to in-frame clones, with some not included. Of about 150,000 clones listed, approximately 77% are singletons. The specimen was PBMCs. Every receptor here comes from a man aged 18 to 29 in good health and CMV-seronegative. CDR3s include the opening cysteine and the closing phenylalanine or tryptophan. The order of the fields is J gene, V gene, CDR3 protein.

J gene: TRBJ2-7; V gene: TRBV5-1; CDR3 protein: CASSDLTSREQYF
J gene: TRBJ2-7; V gene: TRBV7-6; CDR3 protein: CASSLGPGLAYEQYF
J gene: TRBJ2-1; V gene: TRBV6-5; CDR3 protein: CASSSPSGEGNEQFF
J gene: TRBJ1-2; V gene: TRBV10-2; CDR3 protein: CASSGGTGGYGYTF
J gene: TRBJ2-7; V gene: TRBV19; CDR3 protein: CATAVSGSYEQYF
J gene: TRBJ2-3; V gene: TRBV25-1; CDR3 protein: CASSEGRGADTQYF
J gene: TRBJ2-1; V gene: TRBV4-3; CDR3 protein: CASSQVPMGGRGGEQFF
J gene: TRBJ2-5; V gene: TRBV5-8; CDR3 protein: CASSSGLAGVEVETQYF
J gene: TRBJ2-6; V gene: TRBV7-2; CDR3 protein: CASSLVGAGAGANVLTF
J gene: TRBJ2-5; V gene: TRBV7-8; CDR3 protein: CASSPEAGYETQYF
J gene: TRBJ2-3; V gene: TRBV13; CDR3 protein: CASSRETASTDTQYF
J gene: TRBJ1-6; V gene: TRBV6-6; CDR3 protein: CASSPLGGLNSPLHF
J gene: TRBJ1-5; V gene: TRBV19; CDR3 protein: CASSIGQANNQPQHF
J gene: TRBJ2-7; V gene: TRBV29-1; CDR3 protein: CSVCLGAAEYEQYF
J gene: TRBJ1-1; V gene: TRBV4-3; CDR3 protein: CASSQTLQGLTEAFF
J gene: TRBJ1-2; V gene: TRBV7-2; CDR3 protein: CASSLEGLQGYGYTF
J gene: TRBJ1-2; V gene: TRBV6-5; CDR3 protein: CASSPDRAYGYTF
J gene: TRBJ2-2; V gene: TRBV7-9; CDR3 protein: CASSSRGTGRNTGELFF
J gene: TRBJ1-6; V gene: TRBV19; CDR3 protein: CASSRMDSKESPLHF
J gene: TRBJ2-1; V gene: TRBV18; CDR3 protein: CASSQHAPGLAGSSDEQFF
J gene: TRBJ2-5; V gene: TRBV28; CDR3 protein: CASSFLSGAKRTQYF
J gene: TRBJ2-3; V gene: TRBV7-9; CDR3 protein: CASSLGQGSSDTQYF
J gene: TRBJ2-5; V gene: TRBV7-9; CDR3 protein: CASSFQGQETQYF
J gene: TRBJ2-2; V gene: TRBV7-6; CDR3 protein: CASSLGLAGRGELFF
J gene: TRBJ2-7; V gene: TRBV18; CDR3 protein: CASSPPSSGEQYF
J gene: TRBJ1-2; V gene: TRBV6-5; CDR3 protein: CASSYAGRADYGYTF
J gene: TRBJ2-3; V gene: TRBV7-6; CDR3 protein: CASSLEPAGSTDTQYF
J gene: TRBJ1-3; V gene: TRBV9; CDR3 protein: CASSATVSGNTIYF
J gene: TRBJ2-1; V gene: TRBV5-8; CDR3 protein: CASSLYRGYNEQFF
J gene: TRBJ1-1; V gene: TRBV30; CDR3 protein: CAWNGGQINTEAFF
J gene: TRBJ1-2; V gene: TRBV18; CDR3 protein: CASSPALDRAMGYTF
J gene: TRBJ1-1; V gene: TRBV7-2; CDR3 protein: CASSPGTGNAEAFF